The 15 T cell receptor beta chains listed next were all sequenced from one sample in a study of T cells in Graves' hyperthyroidism and ophthalmopathy. Amplification of TCR beta CDR3 regions was performed using RNA transcripts as template. HTBI primers were employed in a first-round RT-PCR of the TCR CDR3. One entry per CDR3 protein, called by TCRdb with MiXCR from the multiplex PCR reads. The repertoire holds around 260,000 distinct CDR3 sequences, with around 25% as singletons. Sequences were obtained from blood. Receptors originate from a man aged 35-49 years with Graves' hyperthyroidism that later progressed to Graves' ophthalmopathy.

The rearrangement links TRBV6-1 to TRBJ2-7, with 10 positions matching TRBD1. Germline lookup yields CDR1 MNHNS and CDR2 SASEGT. This CDR3 is 15 amino acids long. V was pared by 6 bases and J by 2 bases, with 7 bases of the junction left unmatched. The DNA of the CDR3 is TGTGCCAGCAGAGGTGGACAGGGGGTGCCCTACGAGCAGTACTTC. Amino acids: CASRGGQGVPYEQYF.

This clonotype has a single count. The V gene is TRBV7-2, the J gene TRBJ2-5; D call uncertain. CDR1 is SGHTA, CDR2 FQGNSA, per germline. This CDR3 comprises 13 residues. Trimming cost V 1 base and J 5 bases, with 8 bases left between them. CDR3: CASSLEIGETQYF. The CDR3 DNA reads as TGTGCCAGCAGCTTAGAGATAGGGGAGACCCAGTACTTC.

There are a few counts of this clonotype. This chain connects TRBV3-1 to TRBJ1-1; D possibly corresponds to TRBD1 (5 bases). Per germline, CDR1 LGHDT and CDR2 YNNKEL (reference sequence). The CDR3 runs 15 residues. V was trimmed by 6 bases and J by 1 base, leaving 15 bases between them. The CDR3 loop reads CASSIRELGNTEAFF. The CDR3 DNA sequence: TGTGCCAGCAGTATCAGGGAGTTGGGGAACACTGAAGCTTTCTTT.

Ten or more counts support this clonotype. The CDR3 DNA sequence: TGCAGTGCTCGCGAGAGTTCCTACGAGCAGTACTTC. Its translation: CSARESSYEQYF. The genes are TRBV20-1 and TRBJ2-7; D is uncertain. CDR1 and CDR2 from the germline V gene are DFQATT and SNEGSKA (reference sequence). The CDR3 loop spans 12 amino acids. The V end was cut by 5 bases, the J end by 1 base, with 9 bases between.

The table lists this clonotype with many counts. This chain joins TRBV6-5 and TRBJ2-7, with D possibly matching TRBD2 (7 bases). V was shortened by 6 bases and J by 5 bases, with 20 bases between the two germline ends. Per germline, CDR1 MNHEY and CDR2 SVGAGI. CDR3 length: 15 amino acids. DNA for the CDR3: TGTGCCAGCAGCCGCATGGGTCGGGGGGCCGACGAGCAGTACTTC. Its protein is CASSRMGRGADEQYF.

This clonotype was seen ten or more times. This chain links TRBV6-1 with TRBJ1-1, with 7 bases lining up with TRBD1. The CDR3 is 17 residues long. V trimming: 9 bases; J trimming: 1 base; junction bases outside the gene matches: 17. Per the germline V gene, CDR1 is MNHNS and CDR2 is SASEGT. For the CDR3, the DNA is TGTGCCAGTTCGAGACAGGGAGGGGGACCACCGAACACTGAAGCTTTCTTT. It is translated as CASSRQGGGPPNTEAFF.

This sequence joins TRBV28 and TRBJ1-2, with D possibly matching TRBD1 (5 bases). Trimming cost V 5 bases and J 6 bases, with 19 bases left between them. The CDR3 contains 15 residues. Germline-derived CDR1 and CDR2 are MDHEN and SYDVKM. The CDR3 sequence: CASSNSLRGWNGYTF. CDR3 sequence (DNA): TGTGCCAGCAGTAATTCCCTTCGGGGCTGGAATGGCTACACCTTC.

This clonotype occurred many times. CDR3 sequence: CSALGLAGGEQYF. For the CDR3, the DNA is TGCAGTGCCCTGGGACTAGCGGGAGGCGAGCAGTACTTC. The chain has TRBV20-1 and TRBJ2-7; 15 bases map to TRBD2. In germline, CDR1 is DFQATT, CDR2 SNEGSKA (reference sequence). V was clipped by 6 bases and J by 6 bases; unmatched bases: 3. The CDR3 covers 13 residues.

This clonotype has ten or more counts. The chain has TRBV12-3 or TRBV12-4 and TRBJ1-5, with D tentatively TRBD1 (6 bases). The CDR3 loop spans 14 amino acids. V was trimmed by 7 bases and J by 5 bases, leaving 15 bases between them. The CDR3 DNA reads TGTGCCAGCACCACCACAGGGCTGCATCAGCCCCAGCATTTT. The encoded protein is CASTTTGLHQPQHF.

About this clonotype: One end of the junction is discordant with germline, which a read error may explain. The chain combines TRBV18 with TRBJ2-5; a possible D gene is TRBD2 (6 bases). Germline CDR1 KGHSH, CDR2 LQKENI. CDR3 length: 14 residues. CDR3 DNA: TGTGCCAGCCCACCAAGGACGGGAGACGAGACCCAGTACTTC. Its translation: CASPPRTGDETQYF. The variable domain in full, completed from reference TRBV18 and TRBJ2-5, reads NAGVMQNPRHLVRRRGQEARLRCSPMKGHSHVYWYRQLPEEGLKFMVYLQKENIIDESGMPKERFSAEFPKEGPSILRIQQVVRGDSAAYFCASPPRTGDETQYFGPGTRLLVL.

This clonotype was counted ten times or more. This rearrangement joins TRBV5-1 to TRBJ1-1; 10 bases agree with TRBD1. The CDR3 consists of 16 residues. Looked up from germline, CDR1 is SGHRS and CDR2 is YFSETQ. With 5 bases clipped from V and 4 bases from J, the junction kept 11 bases outside the gene matches. The CDR3 here is CASRPQDRGFLTEAFF. The CDR3 DNA is TGCGCCAGCAGGCCCCAGGACAGGGGGTTTCTCACTGAAGCTTTCTTT.

The genes are TRBV4-2 and TRBJ2-5, with 9 bases fitting TRBD1. This CDR3 contains 16 residues. V was pared by 0 bases and J by 2 bases, with 4 bases of the junction left unmatched. The germline V gene encodes CDR1 LGHNA and CDR2 YNFKEQ. CDR3 DNA sequence: TGTGCCAGCAGCCAAGAGACCGGACAGGGGCAAGAGACCCAGTACTTC. It encodes CASSQETGQGQETQYF.

This clonotype was seen repeatedly, ten times or more. The CDR3: CSVYVSYEQYF. DNA for the CDR3: TGCAGCGTTTACGTCTCCTACGAGCAGTACTTC. The gene calls are TRBV29-1 and TRBJ2-7; D remains ambiguous. The length of the CDR3 is 11 residues. The V gene's germline CDR1 is SQVTM and CDR2 ANQGSEA. The germline V and J ends were trimmed by 5 bases and 0 bases, with 5 bases remaining between them.

At least ten counts were recorded for this clonotype. The chain recombines TRBV2 with TRBJ2-5; TRBD2 matches at 13 bases. The V gene end was trimmed by 7 bases and the J gene end by 5 bases; junction bases not matched to a gene: 13. CDR3 length: 17 residues. Germline CDR1 and CDR2: SNHLY and FYNNEI. For the CDR3, the DNA is TGTGCCAGCACCGTGACTAGCGGGAGGCTTCATACGGAGACCCAGTACTTC. Amino acids: CASTVTSGRLHTETQYF.

This clonotype was seen a single time. This chain joins TRBV20-1 and TRBJ1-2, with 8 bases identical to TRBD1. The junction had 7 bases not matched to a gene; V was cut back by 3 bases and J by 4 bases. This CDR3 is 14 amino acids long. Per the germline V gene, CDR1 is DFQATT and CDR2 is SNEGSKA (reference sequence). Here the CDR3 DNA reads TGCAGTGCTAGTGAATCCGGGACAGGCTATGGCTACACCTTC. Translated: CSASESGTGYGYTF.